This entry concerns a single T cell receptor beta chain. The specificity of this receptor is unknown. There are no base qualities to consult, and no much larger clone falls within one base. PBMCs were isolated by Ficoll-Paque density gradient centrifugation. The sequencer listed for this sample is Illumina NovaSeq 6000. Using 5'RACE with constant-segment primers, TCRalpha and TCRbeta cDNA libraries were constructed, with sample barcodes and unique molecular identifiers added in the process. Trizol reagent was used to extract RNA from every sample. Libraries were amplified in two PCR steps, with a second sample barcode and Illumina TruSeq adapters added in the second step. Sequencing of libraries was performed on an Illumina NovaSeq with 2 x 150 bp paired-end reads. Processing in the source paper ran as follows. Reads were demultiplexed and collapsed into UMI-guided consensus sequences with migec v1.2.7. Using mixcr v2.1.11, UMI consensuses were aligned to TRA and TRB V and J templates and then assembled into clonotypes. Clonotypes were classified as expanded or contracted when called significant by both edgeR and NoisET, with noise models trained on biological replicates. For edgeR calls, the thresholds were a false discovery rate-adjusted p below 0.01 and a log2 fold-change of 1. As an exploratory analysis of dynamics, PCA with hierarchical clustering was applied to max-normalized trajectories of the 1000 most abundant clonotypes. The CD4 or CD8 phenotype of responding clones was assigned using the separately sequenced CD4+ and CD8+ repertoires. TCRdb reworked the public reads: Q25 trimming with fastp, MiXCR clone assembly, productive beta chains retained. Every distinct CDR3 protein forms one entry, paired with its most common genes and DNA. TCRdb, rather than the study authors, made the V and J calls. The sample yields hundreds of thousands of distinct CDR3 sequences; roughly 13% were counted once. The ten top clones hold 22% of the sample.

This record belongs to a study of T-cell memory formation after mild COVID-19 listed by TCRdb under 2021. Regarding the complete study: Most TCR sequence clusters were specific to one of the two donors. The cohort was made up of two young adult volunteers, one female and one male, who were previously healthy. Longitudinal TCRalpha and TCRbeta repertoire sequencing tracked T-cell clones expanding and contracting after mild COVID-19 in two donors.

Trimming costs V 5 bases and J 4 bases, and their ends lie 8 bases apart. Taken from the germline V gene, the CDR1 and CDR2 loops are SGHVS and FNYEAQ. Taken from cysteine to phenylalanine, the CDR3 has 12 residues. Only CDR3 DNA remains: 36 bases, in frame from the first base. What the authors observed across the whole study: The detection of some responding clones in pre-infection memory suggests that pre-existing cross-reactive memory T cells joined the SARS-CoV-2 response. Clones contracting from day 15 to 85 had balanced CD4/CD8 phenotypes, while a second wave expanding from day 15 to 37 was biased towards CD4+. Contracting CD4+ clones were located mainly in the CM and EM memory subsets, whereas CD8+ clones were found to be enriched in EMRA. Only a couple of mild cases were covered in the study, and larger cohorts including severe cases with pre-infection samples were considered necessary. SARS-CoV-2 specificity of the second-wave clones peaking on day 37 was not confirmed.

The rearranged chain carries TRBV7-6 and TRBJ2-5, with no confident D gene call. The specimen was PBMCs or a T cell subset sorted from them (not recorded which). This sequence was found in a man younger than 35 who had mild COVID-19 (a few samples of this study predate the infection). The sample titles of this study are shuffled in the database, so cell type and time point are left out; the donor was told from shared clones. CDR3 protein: CASSTPLETQYF. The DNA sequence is TGTGCCAGCAGCACCCCCTTAGAGACCCAGTACTTC.